These T cell receptor beta chains were read from a single sample in a study of cytomegalovirus exposure and HLA in healthy donors. Generated by immunoSEQ multiplex PCR, the TCRdb table keeps only in-frame clones and is missing some. The table has around 160,000 clones, 60% to 80% seen once; the top ten hold 4.9%. The sample was PBMCs. These receptor sequences come from a male donor in good health and CMV-seronegative. Both conserved end residues are part of each CDR3. A D gene is named only where the DNA matches it firmly. Clone sizes are given selectively: once, few, many, or a class where the clone is expanded.

.	TRBD1	TRBV18	TRBJ2-2	CASSPRQGDRSGELFF	TGTGCCAGCTCACCACGTCAGGGGGATCGGTCCGGGGAGCTGTTTTTT
.	.	TRBV9	TRBJ2-1	CASSVDNSQGWQFF	TGTGCCAGCAGCGTAGATAATAGTCAGGGGTGGCAGTTCTTC
.	.	TRBV2	TRBJ1-6	CASSDEVSSPLHF	TGTGCCAGCAGTGACGAGGTATCTTCACCCCTCCACTTT
.	.	TRBV7-3	TRBJ2-2	CASSSARVRAGELFF	TGTGCCAGCAGCTCCGCGAGGGTTAGGGCCGGGGAGCTGTTTTTT
.	TRBD2	TRBV15	TRBJ2-2	CATSRDLAGGELFF	TGTGCCACCAGCAGAGATCTAGCGGGGGGAGAGCTGTTTTTT
.	.	TRBV6-5	TRBJ1-6	CASRIQGSYNSPLHF	TGTGCCAGCAGAATACAGGGCTCCTATAATTCACCCCTCCACTTT
.	.	TRBV6-4	TRBJ2-7	CASTRLDPYEQYF	TGTGCCAGCACCAGACTCGACCCCTACGAGCAGTACTTC
.	.	TRBV28	TRBJ1-3	CASSLLTSSGNTIYF	TGTGCCAGCAGTTTGTTAACTAGCTCTGGAAACACCATATATTTT
few	TRBD2	TRBV6-4	TRBJ2-3	CASSDVAGGLTDTQYF	TGTGCCAGCAGTGATGTAGCGGGGGGACTCACAGATACGCAGTATTTT
.	.	TRBV6-1	TRBJ1-6	CASTLTGPSPLHF	TGTGCCAGCACGTTAACAGGGCCCTCACCCCTCCACTTT
.	.	TRBV19	TRBJ2-3	CASRFGGSQYF	TGTGCCAGTAGGTTTGGGGGGTCGCAGTATTTT
.	.	TRBV7-3	TRBJ2-7	CASSLFASEGEQYF	TGTGCCAGCAGCTTATTTGCTAGCGAAGGCGAGCAGTACTTC
.	TRBD2	TRBV7-9	TRBJ2-1	CASSSLRTSGRDEQFF	TGTGCCAGCAGCTCCCTGCGGACTAGCGGGAGGGATGAGCAGTTCTTC
once	TRBD2	TRBV4-2	TRBJ2-1	CASSRPGLAYNEQFF	TGTGCCAGCAGCCGACCGGGACTAGCTTACAATGAGCAGTTCTTC
.	.	TRBV16	TRBJ1-5	CASSQSIRENQPQHF	TGTGCCAGCAGCCAATCGATACGGGAGAATCAGCCCCAGCATTTT
few	TRBD1	TRBV6-1	TRBJ1-1	CASTASLQGAGAFF	TGTGCCAGCACTGCCTCGTTACAGGGGGCCGGAGCTTTCTTT